The 12 T cell receptor beta chains listed next were all sequenced from one sample in a study of technical replicates of blood from a handful of donors. Profiled with immunoSEQ multiplex PCR; TCRdb holds only in-frame clones, not every one. The repertoire consists of approximately 85,000 clones, with about 92% occurring once and the leading ten covering about 0.27%. Sequencing used T cells isolated from PBMCs. The receptor source for this set is a human donor in good health.

The V and J genes are TRBV6-1 and TRBJ1-3, with TRBD1 matching 9 bases. Per the germline V gene, CDR1 is MNHNS and CDR2 is SASEGT. Trimming took 2 bases from V and 0 from J; bases not matched to a gene: 23. The CDR3 runs to 23 residues. The CDR3 protein is CASSETLALGTGSLHLSGNTIYF. CDR3 nucleotide sequence: TGTGCCAGCAGTGAAACCCTCGCTCTAGGGACAGGGAGCCTTCACCTCTCTGGAAACACCATATATTTT.

The genes are TRBV7-9 and TRBJ1-2, with TRBD1 as a possible D gene (6 bases). The CDR3 is made up of 14 amino acids. The germline V gene has CDR1 SEHNR and CDR2 FQNEAQ (reference sequence). V lost 5 bases and J 3 bases, leaving 13 bases between the germline ends. The CDR3 bases are TGTGCCAGCAGCCCGGACAGTTTATACTATGGCTACACCTTC. Its protein product is CASSPDSLYYGYTF.

Note on this clone: The sample carries other DNA sequences with the same CDR3. V and J are TRBV14 and TRBJ2-7; D call uncertain. The CDR3 runs to 12 residues. V was trimmed by 1 base and J by 1 base, leaving 2 bases between them. Germline V lookup: CDR1 SGHDN, CDR2 FVKESK. The CDR3 sequence: CASSQVSYEQYF. DNA of the CDR3: TGTGCCAGCAGCCAAGTATCCTACGAGCAGTACTTC. The full variable domain, with the rest looked up from reference TRBV14 and TRBJ2-7, is EAGVTQFPSHSVIEKGQTVTLRCDPISGHDNLYWYRRVMGKEIKFLLHFVKESKQDESGMPNNRFLAERTGGTYSTLKVQPAELEDSGVYFCASSQVSYEQYFGPGTRLTVT.

The rearrangement uses TRBV5-8 and TRBJ1-5; a possible D gene is TRBD1 (5 bases). The V gene lost 0 bases and the J gene lost 0 bases, with 7 bases spanning the gap. This CDR3 has 15 amino acids. Germline V lookup: CDR1 SGHTS, CDR2 YDEGEE. CDR3 bases: TGTGCCAGCAGCTTGGCAGGGATTAGCAATCAGCCCCAGCATTTT. This codes for CASSLAGISNQPQHF.

The chain couples TRBV10-3 to TRBJ1-2, with 7 bases identical to TRBD1. V lost 6 bases to trimming and J lost 5 bases; unmatched junction nucleotides: 12. Looked up from germline, CDR1 is ENHRY and CDR2 is SYGVKD. The CDR3 covers 15 residues. The CDR3 DNA is TGTGCCATCAGATCGACAGGGATCGACGGGTATGGCTACACCTTC. This encodes CAIRSTGIDGYGYTF.

This chain connects TRBV14 to TRBJ2-1, with 13 bases matching TRBD2. Germline lookup yields CDR1 SGHDN and CDR2 FVKESK. V gave up 0 bases and J gave up 4 bases; unmatched junction bases: 12. This CDR3 is 20 amino acids long. CDR3 sequence reads: CASSQELAGGPLGIYNEQFF. CDR3 DNA: TGTGCCAGCAGCCAAGAACTAGCGGGGGGGCCTTTGGGTATATACAATGAGCAGTTCTTC.

This rearrangement joins TRBV5-4 to TRBJ1-2, with TRBD1 identical over 12 bases. The germline V gene encodes CDR1 SGHNT and CDR2 YYREEE (reference sequence). The CDR3 sequence is 14 residues long. Germline trimming cut 4 bases from V and 8 bases from J; bases unmatched to any gene: 6. The CDR3 loop is CASSAGTGGGGYTF. The CDR3 DNA reads TGTGCCAGCAGCGCCGGGACAGGGGGCGGAGGCTACACCTTC.

This rearrangement joins TRBV19 to TRBJ2-3; TRBD2 matches at 12 bases. The CDR3 totals 15 residues. After removal of 6 bases from V and 3 bases from J, the junction contained 4 bases not matched to a gene. Germline lookup yields CDR1 LNHDA and CDR2 SQIVND (reference sequence). CDR3 in amino acids: CASSGLAGLTDTQYF. The CDR3 nucleotides read TGTGCCAGTAGCGGACTAGCGGGGCTTACAGATACGCAGTATTTT. The full variable domain, rest sourced from reference TRBV19 and TRBJ2-3, is DGGITQSPKYLFRKEGQNVTLSCEQNLNHDAMYWYRQDPGQGLRLIYYSQIVNDFQKGDIAEGYSVSREKKESFPLTVTSAQKNPTAFYLCASSGLAGLTDTQYFGPGTRLTVL.

This sequence joins TRBV6-5 and TRBJ2-5; perhaps TRBD2 as D (5 bases). Germline values: CDR1 MNHEY, CDR2 SVGAGI. This CDR3 has 14 amino acids. V was shortened by 2 bases and J by 2 bases, with 9 bases between the two germline ends. CDR3 sequence reads: CASSYLTSQETQYF. For the CDR3, the DNA is TGTGCCAGCAGTTACCTTACTAGTCAAGAGACCCAGTACTTC.

The CDR3 loop reads CASSVGGAQETQYF. The CDR3 nucleotides read TGTGCCAGCAGCGTCGGGGGGGCCCAAGAGACCCAGTACTTC. The chain links TRBV2 to TRBJ2-5, with 8 bases that match TRBD2. Germline CDR1 reads SNHLY; CDR2 reads FYNNEI. Germline trimming cut 6 bases from V and 1 base from J; bases unmatched to any gene: 4. The CDR3 has 14 amino acids.

This CDR3 reads CASSQDERGENTGELFF. The CDR3 nucleotides read TGTGCCAGCAGCCAAGATGAGCGGGGTGAGAACACCGGGGAGCTGTTTTTT. The J gene is TRBJ2-2, the V gene TRBV14, with 7 nucleotides matching TRBD2. After removal of 0 bases from V and 1 base from J, the junction contained 5 bases not matched to a gene. This CDR3 has 17 amino acids. Per the germline V gene, CDR1 is SGHDN and CDR2 is FVKESK.

The J gene is TRBJ1-5, the V gene TRBV21-1; the D segment call TRBD1 is taken from the table without a DNA check. TRBV21-1 is recorded as a pseudogene. CDR3 size: 15 residues. CDR3 DNA sequence: TGTGCCAGCAGCAGACAGGACCTTAGCAATCAGCCCCAGCATTTT. It encodes CASSRQDLSNQPQHF.